What follows describes a single T cell receptor beta chain. What it binds is not known. Clones were sequenced by immunoSEQ multiplex PCR, and TCRdb holds only the in-frame ones, with some missing. The data show 150,000 or so clones, with 89% seen just once and 5% to 5.5% held by the top ten. This record comes from a study of T cell responses to AZD1222 COVID-19 vaccine. About the research overall: Pooling covered second doses at about 4 or about 12 weeks. Study outcomes and limitations: Spike-specific TCR breadth rose after two AZD1222 doses, and depth rose as well. The study found vaccine-associated CD4 TCRs spanning spike, dominant at 160-218 and 743-854.

The CDR3 is 17 amino acids. The germline V and J ends were trimmed by 4 bases and 0 bases, with 13 bases remaining between them. Looked up from germline, CDR1 is LGHDT and CDR2 is YNNKEL (reference sequence). Sequences were derived from peripheral blood, sampled on day 0 of AZD1222 vaccination. This receptor was identified in an adult in good health. The chain has TRBV3-1 (or the pseudogene TRBV3-2) and TRBJ1-6; D is uncertain. CDR3 bases: TGTGCCAGCAGCCCGGACTTACTAAGCTCCTATAATTCACCCCTCCACTTT. It encodes CASSPDLLSSYNSPLHF.